The clone carrying this TCR beta chain was observed at least ten times. Its antigen is undetermined. This record belongs to a study of response to subunit inactivated influenza vaccine. General study results and limits: Authors suggested each seasonal influenza vaccination recruits few new T cells.

CDR1 is DFQATT and CDR2 is SNEGSKA in the germline V gene (reference sequence). V dropped 6 bases and J dropped 8 bases, with 17 bases sitting between them. The CDR3 consists of 13 residues. TCRdb re-derived calls from the RT-PCR reads in MiXCR, one entry per CDR3 protein. The sample includes roughly 150,000 distinct CDR3 sequences, 11% of them seen just once. The rearrangement links TRBV20-1 to TRBJ2-1, with D perhaps TRBD1 or TRBD2 (5 bases each). Sequencing used non-naive T cells sorted from PBMCs, obtained about 40 days after vaccination. The receptor comes from a man over 45 who received an inactivated influenza vaccine. CDR3 coding DNA: TGCAGTGCCAACCGGGGCAGTACCGATGAGCAGTTCTTC. Translated: CSANRGSTDEQFF.